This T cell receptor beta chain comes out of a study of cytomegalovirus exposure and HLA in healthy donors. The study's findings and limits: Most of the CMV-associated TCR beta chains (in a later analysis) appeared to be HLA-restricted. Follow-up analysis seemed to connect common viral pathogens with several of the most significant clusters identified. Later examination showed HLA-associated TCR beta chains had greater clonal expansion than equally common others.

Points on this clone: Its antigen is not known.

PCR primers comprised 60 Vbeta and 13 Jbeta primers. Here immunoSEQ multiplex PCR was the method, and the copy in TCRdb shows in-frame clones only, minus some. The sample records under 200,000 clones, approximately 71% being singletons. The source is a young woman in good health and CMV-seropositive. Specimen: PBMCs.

CDR3 DNA: TGTGCCTTTTCACCCGGGACAGGGTCCTACGAGCAGTACTTC. Protein: CAFSPGTGSYEQYF. J is TRBJ2-5 and V is TRBV30; 9 bases align to TRBD1. The end of the DNA fits TRBJ2-7 better, so the J call may be wrong. CDR1 is GTSNPN, CDR2 SVGIG, per germline (reference sequence). The CDR3 runs 14 residues.